The 27 T cell receptor beta chains reported below all come from one sample, sequenced in a study of CD8 T cells in ankylosing spondylitis. Overall study results and limits: Seven to nine highly homologous variants formed a TCR beta motif that appeared characteristic of ankylosing spondylitis blood.

Their antigen targets remain unknown. TCRdb processed the 5' RACE reads anew with MiXCR; each CDR3 protein has one entry. The data hold about 440,000 distinct CDR3 sequences, with 17% observed a single time. The sequenced material came from blood, either unsorted or a sorted T cell fraction (not recorded which). The receptors derive from a male donor with ankylosing spondylitis.

With regard to this clonotype: Since no conserved phenylalanine or tryptophan closes the CDR3, a read error is the likely cause. V usage is TRBV3-1 and J usage is TRBJ1-2; TRBD1 matches at 7 bases. The CDR3 has 17 amino acids. Losses at the gene ends were 6 bases for V and 4 bases for J; bases not matched to a gene: 17. CDR1 and CDR2 from the germline V gene are LGHDT and YNNKEL (reference sequence). CDR3 DNA: TGTGCCAGCAGGAAACGGGACAGCGGAGTTCTGGGCTATGGCTACACCGTC. Translating it yields CASRKRDSGVLGYGYTV.

This clonotype was seen more than once but under ten times. The chain combines TRBV7-3 with TRBJ2-3, with 7 bases aligning to TRBD1. CDR3 length: 13 amino acids. With V trimmed by 8 bases and J by 1 base, 3 bases remained unmatched. CDR1 and CDR2 (germline): SGHTA, FQGTGA. CDR3 DNA sequence: TGTGCCAGCCGACAGGGTGGCACAGATACGCAGTATTTT. Its protein is CASRQGGTDTQYF.

This clonotype has a count of ten or more. V gene TRBV5-1 combines with J gene TRBJ2-1; D call uncertain. The V gene's germline CDR1 is SGHRS and CDR2 YFSETQ. This CDR3 is built from 13 residues. The V end lost 4 bases, the J end lost 4 bases, and 9 bases lay between the germline ends. In DNA form, the CDR3 reads TGCGCCAGCAGCGTACCGGGTTACAATGAGCAGTTCTTC. As protein: CASSVPGYNEQFF. The complete variable domain, with remaining parts taken from reference TRBV5-1 and TRBJ2-1, reads KAGVTQTPRYLIKTRGQQVTLSCSPISGHRSVSWYQQTPGQGLQFLFEYFSETQRNKGNFPGRFSGRQFSNSRSEMNVSTLELGDSALYLCASSVPGYNEQFFGPGTRLTVL.

The chain combines TRBV3-1 with TRBJ1-1, with D unresolved. Trimming took 0 bases from V and 1 from J, leaving 12 bases between them. CDR3 length equals 16 residues. Germline lookup yields CDR1 LGHDT and CDR2 YNNKEL (reference sequence). The CDR3 region is CASSQDIGRRNTEAFF. CDR3 DNA: TGTGCCAGCAGCCAAGATATTGGACGGAGGAACACTGAAGCTTTCTTT.

The chain uses TRBV4-1 and TRBJ2-7, with TRBD2 as a possible D gene (6 bases). The V gene's germline CDR1 is MGHRA and CDR2 YSYEKL. The CDR3 is 17 amino acids. Trimming took 4 bases from V and 5 from J, leaving 24 bases between them. The CDR3 is CASSPYFGVRTINEQYF. In nucleotides, the CDR3 is TGCGCCAGCAGCCCTTACTTTGGGGTTAGGACTATAAACGAGCAGTACTTC.

This clonotype was counted ten times or more. This chain connects TRBV25-1 to TRBJ1-1; D uncertain. The CDR3 extends over 14 amino acids. CDR1 is MGHDK and CDR2 is SYGVNS in the germline V gene. V was clipped by 3 bases and J by 1 base, with 9 bases between them. The DNA for the CDR3 is TGTGCCAGCAGTGATGAGACACCGAACACTGAAGCTTTCTTT. Its protein is CASSDETPNTEAFF.

The V call is TRBV7-2, the J call TRBJ2-3; unclear D gene. Per the germline V gene, CDR1 is SGHTA and CDR2 is FQGNSA. V dropped 2 bases and J dropped 6 bases, with 6 bases sitting between them. The CDR3 is 12 residues long. The CDR3 bases are TGTGCCAGCAGCTTAAACCGGGATACGCAGTATTTT. Translation gives CASSLNRDTQYF.

This clonotype has just a few counts. The chain carries TRBV2 and TRBJ2-7; D ambiguous. Trimming removed 3 bases at V and 2 bases at J, with 2 bases between. This CDR3 has 11 residues. CDR1 and CDR2 from the germline V gene are SNHLY and FYNNEI. The CDR3 DNA is TGTGCCAGCAGTGACGCCTACGAGCAGTACTTC. Encoded protein: CASSDAYEQYF.

This clonotype was detected only a few times. V and J are TRBV24-1 and TRBJ2-1, with D possibly matching TRBD2 (5 bases). The CDR3 totals 15 residues. Looked up from germline, CDR1 is KGHDR and CDR2 is SFDVKD. V dropped 4 bases and J dropped 5 bases, with 14 bases sitting between them. CDR3 sequence reads: CATSDPSDGDNEQFF. The CDR3 DNA reads TGTGCCACCAGTGACCCCTCCGACGGGGACAATGAGCAGTTCTTC.

The CDR3 loop reads CASTPTRAGGTDTQYF. The DNA for the CDR3 is TGTGCCAGCACCCCCACCCGGGCGGGGGGCACAGATACGCAGTATTTT. The rearrangement joins TRBV18 to TRBJ2-3, with TRBD2 identical over 7 bases. Germline V lookup: CDR1 KGHSH, CDR2 LQKENI. Germline trimming cut 8 bases from V and 1 base from J; bases unmatched to any gene: 12. The CDR3 totals 16 residues. The full variable domain, completed using reference TRBV18 and TRBJ2-3, is NAGVMQNPRHLVRRRGQEARLRCSPMKGHSHVYWYRQLPEEGLKFMVYLQKENIIDESGMPKERFSAEFPKEGPSILRIQQVVRGDSAAYFCASTPTRAGGTDTQYFGPGTRLTVL.

The chain is built from TRBV4-3 and TRBJ2-5; 7 nucleotides line up with TRBD2. This CDR3 has 13 residues. V gave up 1 base and J gave up 7 bases; unmatched junction bases: 3. CDR1 and CDR2 from the germline V gene are LGHNA and YSLEER. For the CDR3, the DNA is TGCGCCAGCAGCCAAGCCACGGGGGGGACCCAGTACTTC. It is translated as CASSQATGGTQYF.

The chain has TRBV7-9 and TRBJ2-7, with D tentatively TRBD1 (6 bases). Trimming removed 2 bases from V and 6 bases from J, with 14 bases in between. The CDR3 runs 14 residues. Germline V CDR1 and CDR2: SEHNR, FQNEAQ (reference sequence). CDR3 DNA sequence: TGTGCCAGCAGCTTAATGGGGGCCCCTTCCGAGCAGTACTTC. Translating gives CASSLMGAPSEQYF.

This clonotype was seen ten or more times. The rearrangement joins TRBV4-1 to TRBJ2-2; 9 bases agree with TRBD2. CDR3 length: 16 residues. V was pared by 4 bases and J by 5 bases, with 8 bases of the junction left unmatched. Germline V lookup: CDR1 MGHRA, CDR2 YSYEKL. Here the CDR3 reads CASSLYSGGGTGELFF. The CDR3 nucleotides read TGCGCCAGCAGCCTCTATAGCGGGGGAGGGACCGGGGAGCTGTTTTTT.

This chain uses TRBV7-8 with TRBJ1-1, with no clear D. V lost 5 bases to trimming and J lost 4 bases, with 14 bases between them. The CDR3 has 14 amino acids. Germline CDR1 is SGHVS and CDR2 is FQNEAQ. The CDR3 region is CASSASAWGTEAFF. The CDR3 region has the DNA TGTGCCAGCAGCGCTAGCGCCTGGGGCACTGAAGCTTTCTTT.

This clonotype showed up just a few times. V is TRBV20-1 and J is TRBJ1-3; D possibly corresponds to TRBD1 (5 bases). Germline V gene lookup returns CDR1 DFQATT and CDR2 SNEGSKA (reference sequence). V shed 4 bases and J shed 0 bases, with 10 bases lying between them. CDR3 length equals 14 residues. CDR3 loop: CSATGGYSGNTIYF. DNA for the CDR3: TGCAGTGCTACGGGGGGGTACTCTGGAAACACCATATATTTT.

In its sample, this clonotype was seen a few times. V usage is TRBV6-1 and J usage is TRBJ1-6; perhaps TRBD1 as D (5 bases). The germline V gene encodes CDR1 MNHNS and CDR2 SASEGT. The CDR3 is 14 residues long. Trimming removed 6 bases at V and 7 bases at J, with 13 bases between. CDR3 nucleotides: TGTGCCAGCAGCCAACAGGCCCAGAATTCACCCCTCCACTTT. Its protein product is CASSQQAQNSPLHF.

The rearrangement joins TRBV6-5 to TRBJ1-6; D is unresolved. The CDR3 loop spans 15 amino acids. V lost 2 bases to trimming and J lost 0 bases, with 5 bases between them. Germline CDR1 is MNHEY and CDR2 is SVGAGI. CDR3 bases: TGTGCCAGCAGTTACGCGGGCTCCTATAATTCACCCCTCCACTTT. Translating gives CASSYAGSYNSPLHF.

There are a few counts of this clonotype. This chain links TRBV15 with TRBJ2-2; the match to TRBD1 covers 9 bases. CDR3 length: 16 residues. CDR1 is LNHNV and CDR2 is YYDKDF in the germline V gene (reference sequence). Trimming cost V 4 bases and J 5 bases; bases outside gene matches: 8. CDR3 in DNA: TGTGCCACCAGCATCACAGGGGGCTTGGGGACCGGGGAGCTGTTTTTT. It codes for CATSITGGLGTGELFF.

This clonotype was seen only a few times. The J gene is TRBJ1-1, the V gene TRBV19; 8 bases map to TRBD1. V dropped 6 bases and J dropped 0; count of bases not matched to a gene: 6. Germline CDR1 LNHDA, CDR2 SQIVND (reference sequence). The CDR3 loop spans 15 amino acids. The CDR3 nucleotides are TGTGCCAGTAGAACCCGGGACAGGCTGAACACTGAAGCTTTCTTT. This sequence encodes CASRTRDRLNTEAFF.

There are a few counts of this clonotype. The genes are TRBV7-2 and TRBJ2-7; D unclear. The V gene's germline CDR1 is SGHTA and CDR2 FQGNSA. The CDR3 extends over 11 amino acids. V was cut by 4 bases and J by 7 bases, with 8 bases left in between. In DNA, the CDR3 is TGTGCCAGCAGCTCGTTACGGGAGCAGTACTTC. This gives the protein CASSSLREQYF.

The sample holds a few counts of this clonotype. The chain has TRBV11-2 and TRBJ2-7; D possibly corresponds to TRBD1 (6 bases). Trimming stripped 5 bases from V and 2 bases from J, with 22 bases between. CDR1 SGHAT and CDR2 FQNNGV come from the germline V gene. There are 17 residues in the CDR3. The CDR3 is CASSPPVSGQITYEQYF. CDR3 sequence (DNA): TGTGCCAGCAGCCCACCTGTTTCAGGACAGATTACCTACGAGCAGTACTTC.

This clonotype was found once. The genes are TRBV27 and TRBJ2-5; 12 nucleotides align to TRBD2. From germline, CDR1 is MNHEY and CDR2 SMNVEV (reference sequence). J gave up 2 bases and V 5 bases, and 12 bases lay outside the gene matches. This CDR3 has 18 residues. CDR3 in DNA: TGTGCCAGCAGTAGAAGGCCTAGCGGGAGGGTCCGGCAAGAGACCCAGTACTTC. Its translation is CASSRRPSGRVRQETQYF.

As regards this clonotype: Being one base from a much bigger clone, this may be a read error. The V and J genes are TRBV2 and TRBJ2-1; 12 bases match TRBD1. This CDR3 spans 16 amino acids. The germline V gene encodes CDR1 SNHLY and CDR2 FYNNEI. CDR3 sequence: CASRGTGGGLSNERFF. CDR3 sequence (DNA): TGTGCCAGCAGGGGGACAGGGGGCGGATTGTCCAATGAGCGGTTCTTC.

This clonotype occurred many times. This chain joins TRBV12-3 or TRBV12-4 and TRBJ1-4; unclear D gene. CDR3 length equals 15 residues. The V end lost 8 bases, the J end lost 10 bases, and 23 bases lay between the germline ends. The CDR3 bases are TGTGCCAGCCGAAAGGGCGGGTACGGTGAAGGAAAACTGTTTTTT. Translation: CASRKGGYGEGKLFF.

This clonotype was picked up a small number of times. The rearrangement uses TRBV4-2 and TRBJ2-2; D unclear. The CDR3 loop spans 14 amino acids. V was clipped by 1 base and J by 7 bases, with 10 bases between them. Germline V gene data show CDR1 as LGHNA and CDR2 as YNFKEQ. CDR3 residues: CASSQAGVGGELFF. CDR3 nucleotides: TGTGCCAGCAGCCAAGCTGGGGTCGGCGGGGAGCTGTTTTTT.

This clonotype was counted at least ten times. The chain uses TRBV12-3 or TRBV12-4 and TRBJ2-5; D call uncertain. This CDR3 is 13 amino acids long. Deletions cut 3 bases from V and 2 bases from J, with 7 bases between. The CDR3 region is CASSFGRQETQYF. Here the CDR3 DNA reads TGTGCCAGCAGTTTTGGGCGGCAAGAGACCCAGTACTTC.

V and J are TRBV19 and TRBJ2-7; 9 bases map to TRBD1. Germline V lookup: CDR1 LNHDA, CDR2 SQIVND (reference sequence). CDR3 length: 15 residues. V gave up 4 bases and J gave up 5 bases; unmatched junction bases: 9. The CDR3 reads CASSTLGQGQDEQYF. The CDR3 region has the DNA TGTGCCAGTAGTACCCTGGGACAGGGTCAGGACGAGCAGTACTTC.